What follows describes a single T cell receptor beta chain. The antigen remains undetermined. Each patient's relapse followed autologous stem cell transplantation, and brentuximab vedotin exposure varied. This record comes from a study of PD-1 blockade in classical Hodgkin lymphoma. Sequenced by immunoSEQ multiplex PCR; TCRdb stores in-frame clones only, minus some. The data show about 90,000 clones, with nearly 90% seen just once and roughly 10% held by the top ten. Findings of the study overall: Significantly greater TCR diversity emerged by C4D1 in CD4+ cells but not CD8+ cells. What drove the repertoire differences, possibly disease activity or prior therapy, has not been defined. Lower baseline TCR diversity was reported for newly diagnosed patients than for healthy donors. Patients with a complete response exhibited baseline diversity comparable to newly diagnosed patients.

The length of the CDR3 is 15 residues. The V end lost 4 bases, the J end lost 7 bases, and 19 bases lay between the germline ends. CDR1 MNHNS and CDR2 SASEGT come from the germline V gene. This receptor was taken from a human donor with classical Hodgkin lymphoma. The chain has TRBV6-1 and TRBJ1-2, with D possibly TRBD1 on 5 matching bases. Specimen: peripheral blood mononuclear cells (PBMCs), collected before the second cycle of nivolumab. The CDR3 DNA sequence: TGTGCCAGCAGTGCGCCGACAGTTAAGTTGGGTGGCTACACCTTC. Amino acids: CASSAPTVKLGGYTF.